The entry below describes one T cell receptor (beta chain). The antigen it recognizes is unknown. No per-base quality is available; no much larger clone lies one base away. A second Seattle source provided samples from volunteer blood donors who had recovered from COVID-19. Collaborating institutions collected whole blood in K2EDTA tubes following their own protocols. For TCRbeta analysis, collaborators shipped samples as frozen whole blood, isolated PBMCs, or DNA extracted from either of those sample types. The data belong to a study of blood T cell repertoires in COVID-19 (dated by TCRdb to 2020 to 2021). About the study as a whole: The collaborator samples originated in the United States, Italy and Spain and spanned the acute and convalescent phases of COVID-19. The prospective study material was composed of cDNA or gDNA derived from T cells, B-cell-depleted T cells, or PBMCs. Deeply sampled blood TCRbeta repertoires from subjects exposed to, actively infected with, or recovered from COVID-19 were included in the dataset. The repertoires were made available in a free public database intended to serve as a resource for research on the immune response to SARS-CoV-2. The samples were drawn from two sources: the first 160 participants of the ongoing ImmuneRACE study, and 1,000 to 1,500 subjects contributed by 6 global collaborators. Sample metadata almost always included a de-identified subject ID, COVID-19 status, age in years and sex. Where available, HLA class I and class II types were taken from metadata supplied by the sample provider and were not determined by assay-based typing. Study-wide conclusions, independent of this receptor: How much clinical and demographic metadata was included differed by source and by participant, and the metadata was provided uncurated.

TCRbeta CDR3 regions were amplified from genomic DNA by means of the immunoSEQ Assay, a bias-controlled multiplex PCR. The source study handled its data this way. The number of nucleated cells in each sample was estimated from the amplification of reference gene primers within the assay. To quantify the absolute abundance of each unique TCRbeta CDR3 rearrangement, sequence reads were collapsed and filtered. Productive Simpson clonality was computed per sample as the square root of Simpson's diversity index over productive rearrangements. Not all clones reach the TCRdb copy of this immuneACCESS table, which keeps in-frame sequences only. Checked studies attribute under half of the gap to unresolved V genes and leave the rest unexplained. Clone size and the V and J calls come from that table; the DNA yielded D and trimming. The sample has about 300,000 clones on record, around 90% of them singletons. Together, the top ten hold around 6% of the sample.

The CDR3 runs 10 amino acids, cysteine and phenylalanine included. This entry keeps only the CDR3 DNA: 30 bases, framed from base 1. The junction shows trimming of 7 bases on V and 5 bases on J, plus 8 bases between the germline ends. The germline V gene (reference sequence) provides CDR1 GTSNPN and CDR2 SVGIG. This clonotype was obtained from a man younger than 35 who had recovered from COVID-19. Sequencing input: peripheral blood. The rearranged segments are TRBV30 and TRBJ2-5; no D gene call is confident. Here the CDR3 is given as CASKEETQYF. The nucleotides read TGTGCCTCTAAAGAGGAGACCCAGTACTTC.